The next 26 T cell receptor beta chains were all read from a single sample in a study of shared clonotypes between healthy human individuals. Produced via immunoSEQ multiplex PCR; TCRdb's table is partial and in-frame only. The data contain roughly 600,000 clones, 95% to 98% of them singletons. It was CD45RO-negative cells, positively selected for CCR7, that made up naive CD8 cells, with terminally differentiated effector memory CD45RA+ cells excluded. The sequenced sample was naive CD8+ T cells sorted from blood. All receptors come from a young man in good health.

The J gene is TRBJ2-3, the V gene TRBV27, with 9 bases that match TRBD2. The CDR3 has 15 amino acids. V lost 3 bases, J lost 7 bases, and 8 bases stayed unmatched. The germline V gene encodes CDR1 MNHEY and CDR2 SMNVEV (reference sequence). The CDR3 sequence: CASSLNSGSSHTQYF. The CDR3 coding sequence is TGTGCCAGCAGTTTGAATAGCGGGAGTTCACATACGCAGTATTTT.

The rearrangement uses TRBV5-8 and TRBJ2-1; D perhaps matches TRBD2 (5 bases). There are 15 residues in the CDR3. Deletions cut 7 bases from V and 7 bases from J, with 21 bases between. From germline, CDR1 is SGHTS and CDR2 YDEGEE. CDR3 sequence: CASLRRGLTENEQFF. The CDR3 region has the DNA TGTGCCAGCTTGAGACGTGGACTCACTGAGAATGAGCAGTTCTTC.

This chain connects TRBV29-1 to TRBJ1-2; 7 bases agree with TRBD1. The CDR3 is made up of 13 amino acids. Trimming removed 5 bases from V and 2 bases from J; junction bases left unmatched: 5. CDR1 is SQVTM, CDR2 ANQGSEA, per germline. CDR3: CSVPRDSNYGYTF. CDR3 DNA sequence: TGCAGCGTTCCAAGGGACAGCAACTATGGCTACACCTTC.

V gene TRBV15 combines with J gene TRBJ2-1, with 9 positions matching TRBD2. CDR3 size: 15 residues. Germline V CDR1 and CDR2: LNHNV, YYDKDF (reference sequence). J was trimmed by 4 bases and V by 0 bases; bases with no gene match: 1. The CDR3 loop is CATSREREGYNEQFF. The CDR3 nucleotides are TGTGCCACCAGCAGAGAGCGGGAGGGATACAATGAGCAGTTCTTC.

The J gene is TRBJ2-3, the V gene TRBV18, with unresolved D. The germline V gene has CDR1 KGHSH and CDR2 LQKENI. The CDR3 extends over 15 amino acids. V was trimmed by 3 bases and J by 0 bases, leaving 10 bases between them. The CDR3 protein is CASSPLSSSTDTQYF. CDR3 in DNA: TGTGCCAGCTCACCCTTATCTTCTAGCACAGATACGCAGTATTTT.

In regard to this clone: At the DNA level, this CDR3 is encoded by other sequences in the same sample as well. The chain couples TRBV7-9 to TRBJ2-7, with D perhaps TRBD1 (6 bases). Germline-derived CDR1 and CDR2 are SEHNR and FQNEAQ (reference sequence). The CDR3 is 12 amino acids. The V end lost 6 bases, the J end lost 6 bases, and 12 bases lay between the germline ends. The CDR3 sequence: CASSSQGVEQYF. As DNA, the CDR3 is TGTGCCAGCAGTTCACAGGGAGTCGAGCAGTACTTC.

CDR3 in DNA: TGTGCAGCCCAGGGGGTTGCCTACGAGCAGTACTTC. This codes for CAAQGVAYEQYF. The chain employs TRBV2 and TRBJ2-7; 7 bases fit TRBD1. Looked up from germline, CDR1 is SNHLY and CDR2 is FYNNEI. CDR3 length equals 12 residues.

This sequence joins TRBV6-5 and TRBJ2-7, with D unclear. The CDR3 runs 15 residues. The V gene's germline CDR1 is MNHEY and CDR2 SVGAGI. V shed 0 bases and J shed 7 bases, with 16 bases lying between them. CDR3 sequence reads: CASSYSNTPYDEQYF. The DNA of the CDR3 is TGTGCCAGCAGTTACTCGAACACTCCCTACGATGAGCAGTACTTC.

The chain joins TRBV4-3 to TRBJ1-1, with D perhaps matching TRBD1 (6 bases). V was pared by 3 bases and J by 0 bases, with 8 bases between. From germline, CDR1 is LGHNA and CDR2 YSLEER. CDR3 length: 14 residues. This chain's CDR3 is CASSQDSMNTEAFF. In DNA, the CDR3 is TGCGCCAGCAGCCAGGACAGTATGAACACTGAAGCTTTCTTT.

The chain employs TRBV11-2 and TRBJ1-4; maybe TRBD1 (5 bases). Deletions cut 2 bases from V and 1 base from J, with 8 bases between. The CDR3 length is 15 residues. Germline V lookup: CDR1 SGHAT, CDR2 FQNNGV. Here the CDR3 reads CASSLQGITNEKLFF. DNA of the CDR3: TGTGCCAGCAGCTTACAGGGAATAACTAATGAAAAACTGTTTTTT.

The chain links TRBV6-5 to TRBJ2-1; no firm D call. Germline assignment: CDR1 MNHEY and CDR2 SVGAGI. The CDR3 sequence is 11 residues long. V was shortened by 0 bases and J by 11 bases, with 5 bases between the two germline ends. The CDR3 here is CASSYSGKQFF. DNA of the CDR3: TGTGCCAGCAGTTACTCGGGGAAGCAGTTCTTC.

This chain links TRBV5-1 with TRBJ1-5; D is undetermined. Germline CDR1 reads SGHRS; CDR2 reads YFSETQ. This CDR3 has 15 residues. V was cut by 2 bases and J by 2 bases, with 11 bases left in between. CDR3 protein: CASSFEGAGNQPQHF. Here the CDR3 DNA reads TGCGCCAGCAGCTTTGAGGGCGCAGGCAATCAGCCCCAGCATTTT.

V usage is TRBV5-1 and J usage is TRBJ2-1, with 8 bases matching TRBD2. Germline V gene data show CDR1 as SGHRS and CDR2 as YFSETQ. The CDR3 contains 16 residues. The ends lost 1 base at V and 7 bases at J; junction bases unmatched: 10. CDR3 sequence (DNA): TGCGCCAGCAGCTTGAACCCGGGAGGGCCAGAGAATGAGCAGTTCTTC. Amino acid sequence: CASSLNPGGPENEQFF.

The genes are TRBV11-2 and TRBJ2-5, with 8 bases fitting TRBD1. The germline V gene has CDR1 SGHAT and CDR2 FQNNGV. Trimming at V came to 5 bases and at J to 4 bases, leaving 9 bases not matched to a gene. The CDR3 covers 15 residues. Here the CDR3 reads CASSALRGRIETQYF. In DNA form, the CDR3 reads TGTGCCAGCAGCGCCCTCAGGGGGCGCATAGAGACCCAGTACTTC. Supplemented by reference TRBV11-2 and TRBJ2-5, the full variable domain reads EAGVAQSPRYKIIEKRQSVAFWCNPISGHATLYWYQQILGQGPKLLIQFQNNGVVDDSQLPKDRFSAERLKGVDSTLKIQPAKLEDSAVYLCASSALRGRIETQYFGPGTRLLVL.

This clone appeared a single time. The CDR3 sequence is CSVIYSNQPQHF. CDR3 nucleotide sequence: TGCAGCGTTATTTATAGCAATCAGCCCCAGCATTTT. The rearrangement uses TRBV29-1 and TRBJ1-5; D gene uncertain. The V gene's germline CDR1 is SQVTM and CDR2 ANQGSEA. The length of the CDR3 is 12 residues. The V end was cut by 5 bases, the J end by 0 bases, with 5 bases between.

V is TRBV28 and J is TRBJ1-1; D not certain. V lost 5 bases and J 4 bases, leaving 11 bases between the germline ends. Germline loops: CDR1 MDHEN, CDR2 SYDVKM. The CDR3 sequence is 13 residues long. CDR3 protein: CASSDSGSTEAFF. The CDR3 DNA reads TGTGCCAGCAGTGATAGCGGCTCCACTGAAGCTTTCTTT. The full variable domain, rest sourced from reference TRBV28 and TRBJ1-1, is DVKVTQSSRYLVKRTGEKVFLECVQDMDHENMFWYRQDPGLGLRLIYFSYDVKMKEKGDIPEGYSVSREKKERFSLILESASTNQTSMYLCASSDSGSTEAFFGQGTRLTVV.

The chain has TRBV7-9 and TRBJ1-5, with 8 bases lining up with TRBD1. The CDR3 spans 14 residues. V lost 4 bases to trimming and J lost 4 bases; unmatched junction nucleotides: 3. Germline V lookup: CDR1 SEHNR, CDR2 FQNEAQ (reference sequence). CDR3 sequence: CASSSTGENQPQHF. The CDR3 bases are TGTGCCAGCAGCTCGACAGGGGAGAATCAGCCCCAGCATTTT. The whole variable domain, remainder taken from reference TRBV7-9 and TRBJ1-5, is DTGVSQNPRHKITKRGQNVTFRCDPISEHNRLYWYRQTLGQGPEFLTYFQNEAQLEKSRLLSDRFSAERPKGSFSTLEIQRTEQGDSAMYLCASSSTGENQPQHFGDGTRLSIL.

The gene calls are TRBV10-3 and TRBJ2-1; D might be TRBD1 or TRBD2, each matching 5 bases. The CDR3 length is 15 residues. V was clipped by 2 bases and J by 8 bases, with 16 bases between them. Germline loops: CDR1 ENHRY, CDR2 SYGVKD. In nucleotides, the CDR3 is TGTGCCATCAGTGAGGCCCTCGGCGTGGGGGATGAGCAGTTCTTC. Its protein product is CAISEALGVGDEQFF.

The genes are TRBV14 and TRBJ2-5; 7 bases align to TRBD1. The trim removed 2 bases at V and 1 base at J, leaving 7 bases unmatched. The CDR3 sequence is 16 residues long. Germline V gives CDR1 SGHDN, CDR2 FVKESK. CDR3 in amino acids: CASSQKLQGSQETQYF. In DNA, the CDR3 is TGTGCCAGCAGCCAAAAGTTACAGGGGAGCCAAGAGACCCAGTACTTC.

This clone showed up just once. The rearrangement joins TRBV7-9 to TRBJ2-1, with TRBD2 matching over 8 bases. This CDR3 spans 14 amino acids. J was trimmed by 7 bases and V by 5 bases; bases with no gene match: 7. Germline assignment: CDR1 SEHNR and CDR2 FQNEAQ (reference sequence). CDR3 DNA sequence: TGTGCCAGCAGCCCCGGACTAGCCCCTAATGAGCAGTTCTTC. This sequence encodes CASSPGLAPNEQFF.

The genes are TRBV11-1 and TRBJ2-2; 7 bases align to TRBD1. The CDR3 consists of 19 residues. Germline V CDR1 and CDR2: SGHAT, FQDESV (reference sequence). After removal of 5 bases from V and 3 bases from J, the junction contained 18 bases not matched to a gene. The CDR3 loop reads CASSPRQGNITRDTGELFF. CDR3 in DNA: TGTGCCAGCAGCCCACGACAGGGAAACATAACGAGGGACACCGGGGAGCTGTTTTTT.

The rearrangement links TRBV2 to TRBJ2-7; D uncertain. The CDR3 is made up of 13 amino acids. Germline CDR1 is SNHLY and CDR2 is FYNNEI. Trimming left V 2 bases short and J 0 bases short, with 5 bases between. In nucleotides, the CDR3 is TGTGCCAGCAGTGAACTTATCTCCTACGAGCAGTACTTC. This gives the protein CASSELISYEQYF.

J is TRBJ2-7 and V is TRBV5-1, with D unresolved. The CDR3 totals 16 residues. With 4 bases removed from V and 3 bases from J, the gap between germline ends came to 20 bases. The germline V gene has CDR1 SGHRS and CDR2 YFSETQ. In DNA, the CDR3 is TGCGCCAGCAGCACGGAGCCCATAGGTTTCGGCTACGAGCAGTACTTC. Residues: CASSTEPIGFGYEQYF.

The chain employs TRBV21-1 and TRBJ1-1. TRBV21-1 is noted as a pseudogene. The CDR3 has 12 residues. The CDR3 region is CAIHSDNTEAFF. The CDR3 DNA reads TGTGCCATCCACAGCGACAACACTGAAGCTTTCTTT.

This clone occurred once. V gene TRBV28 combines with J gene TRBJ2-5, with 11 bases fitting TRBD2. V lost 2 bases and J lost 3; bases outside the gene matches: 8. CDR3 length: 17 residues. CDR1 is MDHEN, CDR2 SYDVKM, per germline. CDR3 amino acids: CASSLLLAGEQKETQYF. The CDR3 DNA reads TGTGCCAGCAGTTTACTACTAGCGGGAGAGCAAAAAGAGACCCAGTACTTC.

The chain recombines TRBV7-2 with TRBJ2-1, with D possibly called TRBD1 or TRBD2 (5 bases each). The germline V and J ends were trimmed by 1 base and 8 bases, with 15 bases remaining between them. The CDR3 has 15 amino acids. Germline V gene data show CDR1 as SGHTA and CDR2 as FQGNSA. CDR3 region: CASSLVWGRGDEQFF. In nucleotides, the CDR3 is TGTGCCAGCAGCTTAGTCTGGGGTCGAGGGGATGAGCAGTTCTTC. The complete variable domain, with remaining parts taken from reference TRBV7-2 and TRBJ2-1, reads GAGVSQSPSNKVTEKGKDVELRCDPISGHTALYWYRQSLGQGLEFLIYFQGNSAPDKSGLPSDRFSAERTGGSVSTLTIQRTQQEDSAVYLCASSLVWGRGDEQFFGPGTRLTVL.